The clone carrying this T cell receptor (beta chain) was detected a few times. The data originate from a study of T cells in Graves' hyperthyroidism and ophthalmopathy. The study left out patients who had uncontrolled infection, other autoimmune disease, pregnancy or lactation. Used for diagnoses were clinical symptoms, serum thyroxine and TRAb, thyroid ultrasound and orbital computed tomography. With V trimmed by 2 bases and J by 9 bases, 14 bases remained unmatched. Germline V gene sequence: CDR1 LGHDT, CDR2 YNNKEL (reference sequence). This CDR3 has 17 residues. What was amplified from RNA transcripts were TCR beta CDR3 regions. HTBI primers were used for first-round RT-PCR of the TCR CDR3. Each CDR3 protein gets one entry after TCRdb re-called the multiplex PCR reads with MiXCR. In the table there are 600,000 to 900,000 distinct CDR3 sequences, about 15% of which are singletons.

The receptor comes from a man aged 18-30 years with Graves' hyperthyroidism. The sample consisted of blood. The chain joins TRBV3-1 to TRBJ2-1; 9 nucleotides agree with TRBD2. The CDR3 loop is CASSQPGVAGVRSEQFF. As DNA, the CDR3 is TGTGCCAGCAGCCAACCCGGGGTAGCGGGAGTACGCAGTGAGCAGTTCTTC.